The 32 T cell receptor beta chains below come from one sample, sequenced in a study of T cell responses to AZD1222 COVID-19 vaccine. Here immunoSEQ multiplex PCR was the method, and the copy in TCRdb shows in-frame clones only, minus some. The sample consists of about 79,000 clones, 83% of them appearing once. The specimen comprised peripheral blood, sampled 28 days after the second AZD1222 dose. These receptor sequences come from an adult who received the AZD1222 COVID-19 vaccine.

This clone was picked up a small number of times. The rearrangement joins TRBV7-2 to TRBJ2-5; 7 nucleotides agree with TRBD2. Germline CDR1 is SGHTA and CDR2 is FQGNSA. After removal of 5 bases from V and 5 bases from J, the junction contained 11 bases not matched to a gene. The CDR3 has 15 residues. CDR3 bases: TGTGCCAGCAGCATCCTCGGGAGGCCGGGGGAGACCCAGTACTTC. Encoded protein: CASSILGRPGETQYF.

The rearrangement joins TRBV2 to TRBJ1-1; maybe TRBD1 (5 bases). The CDR3 extends over 14 amino acids. CDR1 and CDR2 from the germline V gene are SNHLY and FYNNEI. Trimming stripped 2 bases from V and 0 bases from J, with 7 bases between. In DNA, the CDR3 is TGTGCCAGCAGTGAAAAGGGGATGAACACTGAAGCTTTCTTT. It is translated as CASSEKGMNTEAFF.

CDR3 in DNA: TGTGCCAGCAGCTCCACTTCAGGTGGACTCTATGGCTACACCTTC. It codes for CASSSTSGGLYGYTF. J is TRBJ1-2 and V is TRBV7-8; D unclear. Between the trimmed V and J ends, which lost 4 bases and 4 bases, there was a span of 16 bases. Germline values: CDR1 SGHVS, CDR2 FQNEAQ. There are 15 residues in the CDR3. The full variable domain, its missing parts supplied by reference TRBV7-8 and TRBJ1-2, is GAGVSQSPRYKVAKRGQDVALRCDPISGHVSLFWYQQALGQGPEFLTYFQNEAQLDKSGLPSDRFFAERPEGSVSTLKIQRTQQEDSAVYLCASSSTSGGLYGYTFGSGTRLTVV.

V is TRBV28 and J is TRBJ1-2, with no clear D. CDR3 length: 14 residues. The V gene lost 3 bases and the J gene lost 7 bases, with 15 bases spanning the gap. Germline V gives CDR1 MDHEN, CDR2 SYDVKM. This chain's CDR3 is CASSFLYSKVGYTF. The CDR3 coding sequence is TGTGCCAGCAGTTTTCTCTACAGTAAGGTTGGCTACACCTTC.

This chain uses TRBV7-3 with TRBJ2-1; D gene unclear. Trimming took off 2 bases at V and 0 bases at J, with 8 bases between the two ends. The length of the CDR3 is 15 residues. In germline, CDR1 is SGHTA, CDR2 FQGTGA. CDR3 protein: CASSLGQASYNEQFF. The CDR3 nucleotides are TGTGCCAGCAGCTTAGGTCAGGCCTCCTACAATGAGCAGTTCTTC.

This clone was seen more than once but under ten times. This chain joins TRBV11-2 and TRBJ1-4, with no clear D. Germline CDR1 is SGHAT and CDR2 is FQNNGV. The CDR3 contains 14 residues. Trimming stripped 0 bases from V and 8 bases from J, with 10 bases between. CDR3 in amino acids: CASSLDLGREKLFF. Written as DNA, the CDR3 is TGTGCCAGCAGCTTAGATCTCGGACGCGAAAAACTGTTTTTT. Based on the CDR3 plus reference TRBV11-2 and TRBJ1-4, the full variable domain is EAGVAQSPRYKIIEKRQSVAFWCNPISGHATLYWYQQILGQGPKLLIQFQNNGVVDDSQLPKDRFSAERLKGVDSTLKIQPAKLEDSAVYLCASSLDLGREKLFFGSGTQLSVL.

In DNA form, the CDR3 reads TGTGCCACCAGCAGAGTAGTCGTGACAGGGACGAACACTGAAGCTTTCTTT. Translated, it gives CATSRVVVTGTNTEAFF. This rearrangement joins TRBV15 to TRBJ1-1, with TRBD1 identical over 7 bases. The CDR3 extends over 17 amino acids. J was trimmed by 1 base and V by 1 base; bases with no gene match: 9. CDR1 is LNHNV, CDR2 YYDKDF, per germline (reference sequence).

The chain couples TRBV5-4 to TRBJ1-2; 7 nucleotides line up with TRBD1. V shed 5 bases, J shed 3 bases, and the junction held 7 bases outside the gene matches. The CDR3 runs 14 residues. Germline loops: CDR1 SGHNT, CDR2 YYREEE (reference sequence). The CDR3 coding sequence is TGTGCCAGCAGACAGGGGCGTGGAGACTATGGCTACACCTTC. Translation gives CASRQGRGDYGYTF.

The genes are TRBV30 and TRBJ1-2; 7 positions agree with TRBD1. J lost 5 bases, V lost 8 bases, and 17 bases had no gene match. Germline V gene data show CDR1 as GTSNPN and CDR2 as SVGIG (reference sequence). This CDR3 has 15 residues. CDR3 amino acids: CATPLLRGPRYGYTF. In DNA form, the CDR3 reads TGTGCCACACCCCTTTTGAGGGGGCCCCGGTATGGCTACACCTTC.

This chain links TRBV29-1 with TRBJ2-1, with D hard to call. Germline lookup yields CDR1 SQVTM and CDR2 ANQGSEA. This CDR3 is 15 amino acids long. Trimming stripped 7 bases from V and 0 bases from J, with 16 bases between. The CDR3, as DNA: TGCAGCGCCCACCCCCTTAAGAGCTCCTACAATGAGCAGTTCTTC. Translation: CSAHPLKSSYNEQFF.

The rearrangement joins TRBV5-1 to TRBJ2-6; D unclear. Looked up from germline, CDR1 is SGHRS and CDR2 is YFSETQ. V was pared by 1 base and J by 2 bases, with 7 bases between. CDR3 length: 15 amino acids. CDR3 sequence: CASSLMQAGANVLTF. The CDR3 DNA follows: TGCGCCAGCAGCTTGATGCAGGCTGGGGCCAACGTCCTGACTTTC.

This clone is judged medium-sized. The chain couples TRBV15 to TRBJ2-1, with 9 bases that match TRBD1. CDR1 is LNHNV and CDR2 is YYDKDF in the germline V gene (reference sequence). The CDR3 extends over 13 amino acids. The junction had 6 bases not matched to a gene; V was cut back by 3 bases and J by 12 bases. Written as DNA, the CDR3 is TGTGCCACCAGCAGCGCGACAGGGGGTGGGCAGTTCTTC. This sequence encodes CATSSATGGGQFF.

The rearrangement links TRBV2 to TRBJ1-5; 10 bases line up with TRBD1. The CDR3 length is 14 residues. The J segment lost 4 bases and the V segment lost 7 bases, leaving 4 bases of the junction unmatched. CDR1 SNHLY and CDR2 FYNNEI come from the germline V gene. CDR3 nucleotide sequence: TGTGCCAGCACCGGGACAGGGGTGAATCAGCCCCAGCATTTT. Encoded protein: CASTGTGVNQPQHF. The full variable domain, its missing parts supplied by reference TRBV2 and TRBJ1-5, is EPEVTQTPSHQVTQMGQEVILRCVPISNHLYFYWYRQILGQKVEFLVSFYNNEISEKSEIFDDQFSVERPDGSNFTLKIRSTKLEDSAMYFCASTGTGVNQPQHFGDGTRLSIL.

The chain is built from TRBV5-4 and TRBJ2-5, with a weak D call TRBD2 (5 bases). Germline values: CDR1 SGHNT, CDR2 YYREEE (reference sequence). CDR3 length: 14 amino acids. V was clipped by 3 bases and J by 9 bases, with 18 bases between them. The CDR3 region has the DNA TGTGCCAGCAGCTCAGACGACGCTAGCATTGCCCAGTACTTC. Translation: CASSSDDASIAQYF.

The chain carries TRBV28 and TRBJ1-1, with D maybe TRBD1 (5 bases). The CDR3 spans 13 residues. Germline V gives CDR1 MDHEN, CDR2 SYDVKM. Deletions cut 6 bases from V and 4 bases from J, with 12 bases between. The CDR3 spells CASRTDQGTEAFF. In DNA form, the CDR3 reads TGTGCCAGCAGAACCGACCAGGGCACTGAAGCTTTCTTT.

The chain links TRBV11-2 to TRBJ1-1; no reliable D call. Germline CDR1 is SGHAT and CDR2 is FQNNGV. V lost 0 bases and J lost 1, with 6 bases in between. The CDR3 is 14 amino acids. CDR3 bases: TGTGCCAGCAGCTTAGATTCCAGGAACACTGAAGCTTTCTTT. Translation: CASSLDSRNTEAFF.

J is TRBJ2-2 and V is TRBV5-1, with 9 positions matching TRBD1. J was trimmed by 1 base and V by 6 bases; bases with no gene match: 10. CDR1 is SGHRS and CDR2 is YFSETQ in the germline V gene. CDR3 length: 17 amino acids. The CDR3 spells CASTQLKTGGNTGELFF. CDR3 sequence (DNA): TGCGCCAGCACCCAATTAAAGACAGGGGGGAACACCGGGGAGCTGTTTTTT.

The CDR3 nucleotides read TGTGCCAGCAGTTCCGGGACAAGGACGGGCTACACCTTC. Its protein product is CASSSGTRTGYTF. The chain employs TRBV12-3 or TRBV12-4 and TRBJ1-2, with TRBD1 as a possible D gene (6 bases). V lost 4 bases to trimming and J lost 8 bases, with 14 bases between them. The CDR3 is 13 amino acids.

The chain joins TRBV6-1 to TRBJ1-2; D remains ambiguous. There are 19 residues in the CDR3. The germline V gene encodes CDR1 MNHNS and CDR2 SASEGT. With 3 bases removed from V and 3 bases from J, the gap between germline ends came to 26 bases. Written as DNA, the CDR3 is TGTGCCAGCAGTGAGTCGAAGGTCCGGGCCGTCGAGGCCCACTATGGCTACACCTTC. It translates to CASSESKVRAVEAHYGYTF.

This chain joins TRBV18 and TRBJ2-1; the D gene is possibly TRBD2 (6 bases). The germline V gene encodes CDR1 KGHSH and CDR2 LQKENI. V lost 1 base and J 2 bases, leaving 18 bases between the germline ends. The CDR3 is 18 residues long. The CDR3 region has the DNA TGTGCCAGCTCACCACGAGAGATAGCGGAGAATCCCTACAATGAGCAGTTCTTC. Amino acid sequence: CASSPREIAENPYNEQFF.

V gene TRBV7-9 combines with J gene TRBJ1-6, with D perhaps TRBD1 (6 bases). CDR1 SEHNR and CDR2 FQNEAQ come from the germline V gene (reference sequence). V lost 4 bases and J lost 4, with 11 bases in between. CDR3 length: 15 amino acids. The CDR3 reads CASSSGAPYNSPLHF. CDR3 bases: TGTGCCAGCAGCTCGGGGGCCCCTTATAATTCACCCCTCCACTTT.

Only a few counts were recorded for this clone. The CDR3 protein is CASSSTGTYPEAFF. CDR3 bases: TGTGCCAGTAGTTCGACAGGGACTTACCCTGAAGCTTTCTTT. The chain has TRBV19 and TRBJ1-1, with 7 positions matching TRBD1. After removal of 5 bases from V and 6 bases from J, the junction contained 9 bases not matched to a gene. Germline lookup yields CDR1 LNHDA and CDR2 SQIVND (reference sequence). CDR3 size: 14 residues.

This clone occurred once. The chain uses TRBV2 and TRBJ2-1; D unresolved. The V end lost 4 bases, the J end lost 3 bases, and 4 bases lay between the germline ends. This CDR3 is built from 12 residues. Germline loops: CDR1 SNHLY, CDR2 FYNNEI. The CDR3 coding sequence is TGTGCCAGCAGTGTCGACTACAATGAGCAGTTCTTC. Translation gives CASSVDYNEQFF. The whole variable domain, filled in from reference TRBV2 and TRBJ2-1, reads EPEVTQTPSHQVTQMGQEVILRCVPISNHLYFYWYRQILGQKVEFLVSFYNNEISEKSEIFDDQFSVERPDGSNFTLKIRSTKLEDSAMYFCASSVDYNEQFFGPGTRLTVL.

This chain links TRBV7-2 with TRBJ2-1; 7 bases are shared with TRBD2. V dropped 3 bases and J dropped 0; count of bases not matched to a gene: 8. The germline gives CDR1 SGHTA, CDR2 FQGNSA. This CDR3 has 17 residues. For the CDR3, the DNA is TGTGCCAGCAGCTTCAATTCAGCGGGAAGCTCCTACAATGAGCAGTTCTTC. Amino acid sequence: CASSFNSAGSSYNEQFF. The full variable domain, completed using reference TRBV7-2 and TRBJ2-1, is GAGVSQSPSNKVTEKGKDVELRCDPISGHTALYWYRQSLGQGLEFLIYFQGNSAPDKSGLPSDRFSAERTGGSVSTLTIQRTQQEDSAVYLCASSFNSAGSSYNEQFFGPGTRLTVL.

The rearrangement joins TRBV6-5 to TRBJ1-1; tentatively, D is TRBD1 (5 bases). V was shortened by 4 bases and J by 5 bases, with 8 bases between the two germline ends. The CDR3 length is 12 residues. Germline V gene lookup returns CDR1 MNHEY and CDR2 SVGAGI. CDR3: CASSWGGTEAFF. The CDR3 DNA sequence: TGTGCCAGCAGTTGGGGGGGTACTGAAGCTTTCTTT.

The chain has TRBV2 and TRBJ2-7; D may be TRBD1 (6 bases). The length of the CDR3 is 14 residues. The germline gives CDR1 SNHLY, CDR2 FYNNEI. The germline V and J ends were trimmed by 6 bases and 5 bases, with 17 bases remaining between them. The DNA of the CDR3 is TGTGCCAGCAGCGAGAAACAGGGCCCCCACGAGCAGTACTTC. Its translation: CASSEKQGPHEQYF.

The rearrangement joins TRBV5-1 to TRBJ1-1; tentative D call: TRBD1 (5 bases). CDR3 size: 15 residues. Trimming removed 1 base from V and 5 bases from J, with 15 bases in between. Germline CDR1 SGHRS, CDR2 YFSETQ. CDR3 nucleotides: TGCGCCAGCAGCTTGACTCAGGGAGGTTATACTGAAGCTTTCTTT. Translation gives CASSLTQGGYTEAFF.

The chain recombines TRBV6-5 with TRBJ2-2; 10 positions match TRBD1. This CDR3 contains 15 residues. The V gene end was trimmed by 7 bases and the J gene end by 4 bases; junction bases not matched to a gene: 6. CDR1 and CDR2 from the germline V gene are MNHEY and SVGAGI. DNA for the CDR3: TGTGCCAGCACCGATGGACAGGGGGGCACCGGGGAGCTGTTTTTT. Translating it yields CASTDGQGGTGELFF.

The chain combines TRBV28 with TRBJ1-1, with D hard to call. Trimming stripped 8 bases from V and 4 bases from J, with 17 bases between. The germline CDR1 and CDR2 sequences are MDHEN and SYDVKM. CDR3 size: 14 residues. The CDR3 here is CASFVYGEVTEAFF. Here the CDR3 DNA reads TGTGCCAGCTTCGTCTATGGGGAGGTCACTGAAGCTTTCTTT. Complete variable domain (other parts from reference TRBV28 and TRBJ1-1): DVKVTQSSRYLVKRTGEKVFLECVQDMDHENMFWYRQDPGLGLRLIYFSYDVKMKEKGDIPEGYSVSREKKERFSLILESASTNQTSMYLCASFVYGEVTEAFFGQGTRLTVV.

The rearrangement links TRBV5-6 to TRBJ2-7, with D maybe TRBD2 (6 bases). The CDR3 length is 16 residues. CDR1 SGHDT and CDR2 YYEEEE come from the germline V gene. V was pared by 4 bases and J by 0 bases, with 17 bases between. In DNA, the CDR3 is TGTGCCAGCAGCCCAACGACAGCGGGCTCCTCCTACGAGCAGTACTTC. Amino acids: CASSPTTAGSSYEQYF.

The V and J genes are TRBV6-5 and TRBJ2-1; 7 nucleotides agree with TRBD2. The ends lost 10 bases at V and 5 bases at J; junction bases unmatched: 14. The CDR3 runs 15 residues. CDR1 and CDR2 from the germline V gene are MNHEY and SVGAGI. The CDR3 bases are TGTGCCACCCAGGGCGGGAGCAGTCAAGACAATGAGCAGTTCTTC. Its protein product is CATQGGSSQDNEQFF.

This sequence joins TRBV6-4 and TRBJ2-3; 8 nucleotides align to TRBD2. The CDR3 sequence is 15 residues long. The V and J ends lost 5 bases and 3 bases, in that order; junction bases with no gene match: 7. Germline assignment: CDR1 MRHNA and CDR2 SNTAGT. The CDR3 loop reads CASSSSGTRTDTQYF. The CDR3 bases are TGTGCCAGCAGTAGCTCCGGGACTAGGACAGATACGCAGTATTTT.